This TCR beta chain was observed in a study of blood T cells in healthy people across ages. Study-wide results and caveats: Strong correlation linked observed beta diversity and percent naive T cells. Unsorted PBMCs ruled out conclusive naive versus antigen-experienced comparison. The study found more naive CD4+ cells and higher diversity in long-lived than aged donors.

Alongside a J-beta primer mix, a sample-barcoded 5' primer served in a second PCR lasting roughly 7 to 11 cycles. TCRdb re-called the 5' RACE reads with MiXCR, one entry per CDR3 protein. The table includes about 1.7 million distinct CDR3 sequences, 28% detected once. Germline lookup yields CDR1 SQVTM and CDR2 ANQGSEA. This CDR3 spans 14 amino acids. Remarks on this clonotype: Its specificity is not known.

This chain connects TRBV29-1 to TRBJ2-4; D is perhaps TRBD1 (6 bases). The J call could be wrong; TRBJ2-7 is a better fit for the DNA end. This clonotype originated in a woman aged 30 to 39 in good health. What was sequenced was blood. The CDR3: CSALFTGYGYEQYF. The DNA for the CDR3 is TGCAGCGCCTTGTTTACAGGGTACGGCTACGAGCAGTACTTC.